The subject of this entry is one T cell receptor beta chain. Which antigen it targets is not known. No base-level quality is on record; no much larger clone is a single base apart. Other DNA sequences of this sample code for an identical CDR3. This record comes from a study of shared clonotypes between healthy human individuals (dated by TCRdb to 2020 to 2022). Looking at the study overall: Three men and two women, aged 18 to 49 years, made up the cohort. For each donor, CD4 naive and CD4 memory were each given three plates, CD8 naive was given two plates, and CD8 memory was given one plate. Each donor's leukapheresis produced roughly between about 0.9 and 9.5 billion PBMCs. To estimate repertoire size and how much clonotypes are shared between individuals, the study performed deep sequencing of blood TCR repertoires from five healthy adults. Different laboratories and diverse techniques were used to prepare libraries and sequence TCR repertoires, to increase sequencing depth and limit assay-specific biases. General study outcomes and caveats: Sampling was restricted to blood, and TCR repertoires in tissue are likely to differ from TCR repertoires in blood. Because the study included a small number of donors, the genetic and exposure-history diversity represented was limited. Incomplete sequencing was indicated by rarefaction of sorted-subset datasets, despite the large sequencing depth. Higher generation probabilities were observed for clonotypes shared by all four sorted-subset donors than for non-shared clonotypes. Across several donors, about 5% of naive CD4, approximately 3.5% of naive CD8, under 2.5% of memory CD4, and approximately 0.4% of memory CD8 clonotypes were shared. Based on pairwise subsampling, the degree of clonotype sharing among donors was expected to be affected by sequencing depth. Estimated clonotype richness was generally larger for naive than for memory subsets.

CD8 naive samples were CD45RO-negative cells positively selected for CCR7, giving a CD45RA+CCR7+ population that excluded TemRA cells. The donors were healthy, HIV-negative adults who had no recently reported acute infections or vaccinations. Every donor was a Caucasian adult residing in Nashville, Tennessee, USA. After blood collection by leukapheresis, PBMCs were isolated using Ficoll-Histopaque density gradient centrifugation and then cryopreserved in the vapor phase of liquid nitrogen. Purity and quantity of every magnetically sorted T cell population were checked by analytical flow cytometry. Genomic DNA was isolated from every sorted fraction and measured by UV absorbance on a Nanodrop 2000c. V gives up 3 bases and J gives up 4 bases, and the segment between their germline ends measures 8 bases. CDR1 SGDLS and CDR2 YYNGEE are derived from the germline V gene. Its CDR3 holds 13 amino acids, cysteine through phenylalanine. Left in the record is the CDR3 DNA by itself, 39 bases read in frame from the first base.

Using the deep immunoSEQ assay, TCR CDR3 regions were amplified from genomic DNA by multiplex PCR. Genomic DNA extracted from each cell subset was distributed evenly over all wells of several immunoSEQ 96-well plates, and each plate served as one replicate. For sorted subsets, roughly 200 ng genomic DNA, equal to 25,000 to 35,000 T cell genomes, was loaded into each replicate PCR. The purified libraries were quantified using a Qubit 3.0 fluorometer, sized with a Bioanalyzer 2100, and then quantified again using the KAPA Library Quantification kit. Each immunoSEQ 96-well plate was sequenced on its own single-read 150-cycle Illumina NextSeq 550 flow cell. The original pipeline was this. Because the immunoSEQ output included only junctional sequences and no quality scores, the filtering could not be the same as the filtering used for full-length reads. To assign V/J genes and CDR3, sequences were annotated using PyIR, a Python wrapper for IgBLAST v1.9, with IMGT germline references. Any read was removed if the V/J assignment was weak (E-value above 1e-6), the CDR3 was missing, or the read contained stop codons, out-of-frame junctions, or ambiguous translated residues. V3J clonotypes were defined by identical inferred V gene, J gene, and CDR3 amino acid sequence. To compute the percentage overlap between repertoires, the number of shared unique clonotypes was divided by the size of the smaller repertoire. Three approaches were used to assess repertoire richness: RTK rarefaction, the Chao1 estimator, and Recon v2.1 estimates of unobserved clonotypes. Generation probabilities were computed with OLGA for all TCRbeta clonotypes obtained by the gDNA method from four donors. What TCRdb holds here is the immuneACCESS table cut down to in-frame rearrangements. Part of the clones is not present; checked against another copy, under half of the missing clones reflect an unresolved V gene, and the others are unexplained. V and J calls and clone size are copied from that table; D and trimming were computed from the DNA. The sample table holds around 2.1 million clones, of which about 92% were seen once. Jointly, the top ten make up 1.5% to 2% of the sample.

The rearrangement combines TRBV9 with TRBJ2-1, with no D gene named confidently. The sequence was obtained from a young man in good health. Some clones in this sample may be carry-over from other donors' samples. The sample was naive CD8+ T cells from PBMCs. Per the publication, the cell subset or site label means: CD45RA+CCR7+. Here the CDR3 is given as CASSALGYNEQFF. The DNA is TGTGCCAGCAGCGCCCTCGGATACAATGAGCAGTTCTTC.